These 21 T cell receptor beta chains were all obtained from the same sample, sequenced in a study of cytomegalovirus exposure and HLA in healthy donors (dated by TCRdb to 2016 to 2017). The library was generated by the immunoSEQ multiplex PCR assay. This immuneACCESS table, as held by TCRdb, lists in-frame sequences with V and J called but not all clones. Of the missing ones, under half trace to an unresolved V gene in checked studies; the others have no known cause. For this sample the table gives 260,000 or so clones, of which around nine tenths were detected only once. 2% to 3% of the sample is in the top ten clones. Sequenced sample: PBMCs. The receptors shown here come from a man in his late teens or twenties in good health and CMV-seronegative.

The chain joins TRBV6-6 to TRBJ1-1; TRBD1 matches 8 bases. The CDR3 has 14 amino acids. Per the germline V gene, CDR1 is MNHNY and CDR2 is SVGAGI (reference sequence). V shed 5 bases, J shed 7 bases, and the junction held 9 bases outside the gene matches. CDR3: CASSQGQGEGEAFF. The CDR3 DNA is TGTGCCAGCAGTCAAGGACAGGGCGAAGGTGAAGCTTTCTTT.

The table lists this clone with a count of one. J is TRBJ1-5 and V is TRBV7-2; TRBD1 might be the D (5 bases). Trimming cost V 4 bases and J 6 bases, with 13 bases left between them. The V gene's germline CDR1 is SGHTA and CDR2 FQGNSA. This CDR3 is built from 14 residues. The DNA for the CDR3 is TGTGCCAGCAGCTCCAGGGATGGCGGTCAGCCCCAGCATTTT. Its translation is CASSSRDGGQPQHF. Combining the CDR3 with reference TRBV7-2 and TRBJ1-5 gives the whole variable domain GAGVSQSPSNKVTEKGKDVELRCDPISGHTALYWYRQSLGQGLEFLIYFQGNSAPDKSGLPSDRFSAERTGGSVSTLTIQRTQQEDSAVYLCASSSRDGGQPQHFGDGTRLSIL.

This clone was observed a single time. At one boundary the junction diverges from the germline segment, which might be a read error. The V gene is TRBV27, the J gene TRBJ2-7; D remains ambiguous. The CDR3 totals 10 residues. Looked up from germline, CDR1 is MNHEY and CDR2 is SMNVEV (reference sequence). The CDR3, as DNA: TGTACCAGCCGTTCCTACGAGCAGTACTTC. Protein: CTSRSYEQYF.

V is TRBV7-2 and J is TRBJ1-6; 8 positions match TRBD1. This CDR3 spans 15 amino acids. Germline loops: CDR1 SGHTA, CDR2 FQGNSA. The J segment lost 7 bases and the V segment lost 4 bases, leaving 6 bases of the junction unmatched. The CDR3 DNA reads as TGTGCCAGCAGCTATTTGACAGGGGCCAATTCACCCCTCCACTTT. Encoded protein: CASSYLTGANSPLHF.

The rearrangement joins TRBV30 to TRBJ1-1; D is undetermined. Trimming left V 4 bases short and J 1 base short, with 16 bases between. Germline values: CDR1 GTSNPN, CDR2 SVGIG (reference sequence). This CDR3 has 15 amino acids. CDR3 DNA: TGTGCCTGGATACCATACGGCGAGGGGAACACTGAAGCTTTCTTT. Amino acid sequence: CAWIPYGEGNTEAFF.

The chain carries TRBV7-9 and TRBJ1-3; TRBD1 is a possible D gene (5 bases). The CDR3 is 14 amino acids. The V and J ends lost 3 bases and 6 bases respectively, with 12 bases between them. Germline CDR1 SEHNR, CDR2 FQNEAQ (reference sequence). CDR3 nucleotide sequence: TGTGCCAGCAGCTTGGGGGGGAACGAAAACACCATATATTTT. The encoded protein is CASSLGGNENTIYF.

CDR3 bases: TGTGCCAGCAGCCTCCGAGTTACTACCAGGGGGGACAATGAGCAGTTCTTC. Protein product: CASSLRVTTRGDNEQFF. The chain recombines TRBV7-9 with TRBJ2-1; tentative D call: TRBD1 (7 bases). In germline, CDR1 is SEHNR, CDR2 FQNEAQ (reference sequence). CDR3 length: 17 amino acids. Trimming shortened V by 5 bases and J by 5 bases, and 22 bases separated the two germline ends.

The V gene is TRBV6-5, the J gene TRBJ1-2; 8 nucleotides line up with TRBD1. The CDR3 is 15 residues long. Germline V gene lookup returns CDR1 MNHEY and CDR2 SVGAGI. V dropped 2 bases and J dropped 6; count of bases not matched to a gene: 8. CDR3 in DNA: TGTGCCAGCAGTTACCGGGACAGGCCACCAGATGGCTACACCTTC. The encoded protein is CASSYRDRPPDGYTF.

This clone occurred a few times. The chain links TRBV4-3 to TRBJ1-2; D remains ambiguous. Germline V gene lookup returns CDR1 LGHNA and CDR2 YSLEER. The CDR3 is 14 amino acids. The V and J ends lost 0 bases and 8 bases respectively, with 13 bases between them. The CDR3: CASSQDVQIGGYTF. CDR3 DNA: TGCGCCAGCAGCCAAGATGTACAGATTGGCGGCTACACCTTC.

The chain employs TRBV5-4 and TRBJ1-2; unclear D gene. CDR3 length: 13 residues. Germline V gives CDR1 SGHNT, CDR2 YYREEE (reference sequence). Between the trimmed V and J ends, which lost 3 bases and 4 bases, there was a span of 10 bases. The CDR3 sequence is CASSSISAYGYTF. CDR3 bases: TGTGCCAGCAGCTCTATTTCCGCCTATGGCTACACCTTC. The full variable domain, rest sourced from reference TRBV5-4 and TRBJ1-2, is ETGVTQSPTHLIKTRGQQVTLRCSSQSGHNTVSWYQQALGQGPQFIFQYYREEENGRGNFPPRFSGLQFPNYSSELNVNALELDDSALYLCASSSISAYGYTFGSGTRLTVV.

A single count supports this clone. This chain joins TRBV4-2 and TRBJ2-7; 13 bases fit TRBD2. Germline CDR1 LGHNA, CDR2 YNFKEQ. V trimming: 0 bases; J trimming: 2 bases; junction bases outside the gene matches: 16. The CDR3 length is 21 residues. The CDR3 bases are TGTGCCAGCAGCCAAGATGTTTTACCACCGGGACTAGCGGGACCTACCTACGAGCAGTACTTC. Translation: CASSQDVLPPGLAGPTYEQYF.

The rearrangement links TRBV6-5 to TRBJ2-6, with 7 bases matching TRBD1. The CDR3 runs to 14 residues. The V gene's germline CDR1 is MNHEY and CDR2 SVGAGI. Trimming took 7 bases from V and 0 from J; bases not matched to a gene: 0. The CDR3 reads CASNRGSGANVLTF. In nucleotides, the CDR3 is TGTGCCAGCAACAGGGGCTCTGGGGCCAACGTCCTGACTTTC.

This CDR3 is CASSPRTAYEQYF. The CDR3 nucleotides are TGTGCCAGCAGCCCTCGGACAGCCTACGAGCAGTACTTC. The chain carries TRBV11-2 and TRBJ2-7, with D maybe TRBD1 (6 bases). Trimming shortened V by 5 bases and J by 2 bases, and 10 bases separated the two germline ends. The CDR3 is made up of 13 amino acids. Looked up from germline, CDR1 is SGHAT and CDR2 is FQNNGV.

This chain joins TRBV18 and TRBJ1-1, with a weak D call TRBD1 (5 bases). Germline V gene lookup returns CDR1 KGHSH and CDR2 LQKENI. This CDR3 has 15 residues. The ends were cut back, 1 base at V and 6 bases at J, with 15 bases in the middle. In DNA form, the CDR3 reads TGTGCCAGCTCACCACTCGGCAGGGATAATGCTGAAGCTTTCTTT. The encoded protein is CASSPLGRDNAEAFF.

The chain's CDR3 is CASSVDGTGLSYEQYF. CDR3 DNA sequence: TGTGCCAGCAGCGTAGACGGTACAGGGCTTAGTTACGAGCAGTACTTC. The chain carries TRBV9 and TRBJ2-7, with D possibly TRBD1 on 6 matching bases. This CDR3 contains 16 residues. The germline gives CDR1 SGDLS, CDR2 YYNGEE. V lost 0 bases and J lost 4, with 17 bases in between.

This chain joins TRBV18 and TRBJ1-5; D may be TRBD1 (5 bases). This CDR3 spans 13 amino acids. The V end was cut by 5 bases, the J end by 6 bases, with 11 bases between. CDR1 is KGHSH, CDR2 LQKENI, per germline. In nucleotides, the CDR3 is TGTGCCAGCTCATCGGGGGTGAGTCAGCCCCAGCATTTT. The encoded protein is CASSSGVSQPQHF.

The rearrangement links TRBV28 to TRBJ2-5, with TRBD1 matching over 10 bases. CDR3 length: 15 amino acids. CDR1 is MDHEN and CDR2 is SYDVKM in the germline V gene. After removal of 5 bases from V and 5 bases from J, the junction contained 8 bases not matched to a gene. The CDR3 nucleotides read TGTGCCAGCAGTGCAAGACAGGGGGCGAGGGAGACCCAGTACTTC. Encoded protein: CASSARQGARETQYF.

The CDR3 DNA sequence: TGCGCCAGCAGCCAAGTGGACAAGTCCTACGAGCAGTACTTC. It translates to CASSQVDKSYEQYF. The rearrangement uses TRBV4-1 and TRBJ2-7; D is perhaps TRBD1 (5 bases). The V end was cut by 1 base, the J end by 1 base, with 8 bases between. Germline CDR1 MGHRA, CDR2 YSYEKL. The CDR3 totals 14 residues.

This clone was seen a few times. The CDR3 is CASSPGTGSQHF. The CDR3 DNA follows: TGTGCCAGCAGCCCCGGGACAGGGAGTCAGCATTTT. V usage is TRBV6-5 and J usage is TRBJ1-5, with TRBD1 matching 9 bases. In germline, CDR1 is MNHEY, CDR2 SVGAGI. This CDR3 spans 12 amino acids. Losses at the gene ends were 6 bases for V and 13 bases for J; bases not matched to a gene: 7.

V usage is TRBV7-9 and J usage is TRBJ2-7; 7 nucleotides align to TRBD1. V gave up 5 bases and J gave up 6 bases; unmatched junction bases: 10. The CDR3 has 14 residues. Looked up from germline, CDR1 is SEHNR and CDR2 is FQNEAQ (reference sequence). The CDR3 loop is CASSPGQSWGEQYF. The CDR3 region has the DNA TGTGCCAGCAGCCCGGGACAGTCCTGGGGCGAGCAGTACTTC.

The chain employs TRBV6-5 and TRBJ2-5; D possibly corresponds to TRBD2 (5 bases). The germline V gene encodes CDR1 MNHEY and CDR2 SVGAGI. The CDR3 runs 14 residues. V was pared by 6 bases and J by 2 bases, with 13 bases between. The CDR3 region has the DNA TGTGCCAGCAGCAGAGGACTTCCGCAAGAGACCCAGTACTTC. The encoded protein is CASSRGLPQETQYF.